This T cell receptor beta chain was recovered during a study of T cell repertoires in cytomegalovirus infection. For the study at large: A matching HLA type, together with CMV infection, was signaled by public TCR beta signatures. Study conclusions and caveats: Pooled public TCR beta family frequency picked out CMV carriers with the relevant HLA.

Comments on this clonotype: Its antigen is not known.

TCRdb redid the calling of the reads with MiXCR, one entry per CDR3 protein. The data hold about 920,000 distinct CDR3 sequences, with 30% to 40% observed a single time. The V gene's germline CDR1 is SGHAT and CDR2 FQNNGV. The ends lost 1 base at V and 4 bases at J; junction bases unmatched: 5. This CDR3 has 16 residues. Sequences were derived from cultured CD8+ T cells from PBMCs, sampled from culture after CMV antigen stimulation. This receptor was obtained from a human donor in good health (CMV status not recorded). Some clones in this sample may be carry-over from other donors' samples. The gene calls are TRBV11-2 and TRBJ2-2; 8 bases are a match to TRBD1. CDR3: CASSLAGRGLTGELFF. CDR3 DNA sequence: TGTGCCAGCAGCTTAGCAGGCAGGGGGCTCACCGGGGAGCTGTTTTTT. Together with reference TRBV11-2 and TRBJ2-2, the CDR3 gives the full variable domain: EAGVAQSPRYKIIEKRQSVAFWCNPISGHATLYWYQQILGQGPKLLIQFQNNGVVDDSQLPKDRFSAERLKGVDSTLKIQPAKLEDSAVYLCASSLAGRGLTGELFFGEGSRLTVL.